Here is one TCR beta chain with its context. Its matching antigen is unknown. Germline V gene data show CDR1 as SGHDN and CDR2 as FVKESK. The CDR3 totals 15 residues. Germline trimming cut 7 bases from V and 2 bases from J; bases unmatched to any gene: 6. As to treatment: oral pan-JAK inhibitor, 5-10 mg twice daily. Those with alopecia areata gave lesional scalp punch biopsies and peripheral blood. This entry belongs to a study of CD8+ T cells in alopecia areata. Overall study context: Treated patients received severity scores based on the percentage of scalp area affected.

Broader study findings: Compared with normal scalp, lesional scalp had higher clonality and more expanded CD8+ clones. Tofacitinib significantly brought down scalp clonality and expanded CD8+ clones among top 100.

Isolated RNA was reverse transcribed into cDNA used as the sequencing template. Sequencing was performed with immunoSEQ multiplex PCR; in TCRdb, only in-frame clones are kept and a portion is missing. The data hold about 200,000 clones, with less than 45% observed a single time. V usage is TRBV14 and J usage is TRBJ2-7, with TRBD2 identical over 12 bases. The receptor was isolated from a human donor with alopecia areata. Sequencing used CD4+ T cells sorted from blood, obtained at roughly week 30, from a patient treated with tofacitinib. The CDR3 here is CASNSLAGGPYEQYF. In DNA, the CDR3 is TGTGCCAGCAACTCACTAGCGGGAGGACCCTACGAGCAGTACTTC. Supplemented by reference TRBV14 and TRBJ2-7, the full variable domain reads EAGVTQFPSHSVIEKGQTVTLRCDPISGHDNLYWYRRVMGKEIKFLLHFVKESKQDESGMPNNRFLAERTGGTYSTLKVQPAELEDSGVYFCASNSLAGGPYEQYFGPGTRLTVT.